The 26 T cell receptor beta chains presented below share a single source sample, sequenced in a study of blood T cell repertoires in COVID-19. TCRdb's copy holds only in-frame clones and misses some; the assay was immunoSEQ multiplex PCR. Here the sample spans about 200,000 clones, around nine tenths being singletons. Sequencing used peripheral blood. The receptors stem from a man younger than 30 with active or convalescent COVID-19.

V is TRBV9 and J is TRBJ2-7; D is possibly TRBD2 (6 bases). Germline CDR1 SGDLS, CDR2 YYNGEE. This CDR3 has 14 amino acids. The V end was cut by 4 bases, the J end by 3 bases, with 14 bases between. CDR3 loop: CASSPSGVDYEQYF. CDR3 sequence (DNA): TGTGCCAGCAGCCCCTCGGGGGTTGACTACGAGCAGTACTTC. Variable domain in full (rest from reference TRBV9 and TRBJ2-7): DSGVTQTPKHLITATGQRVTLRCSPRSGDLSVYWYQQSLDQGLQFLIQYYNGEERAKGNILERFSAQQFPDLHSELNLSSLELGDSALYFCASSPSGVDYEQYFGPGTRLTVT.

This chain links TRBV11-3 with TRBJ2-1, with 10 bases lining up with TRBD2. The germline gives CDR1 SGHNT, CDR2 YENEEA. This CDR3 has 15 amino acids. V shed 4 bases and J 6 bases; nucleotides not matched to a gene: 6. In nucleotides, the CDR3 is TGTGCCAGCAGCTCCAGCGGGAGGGCCTTCAATGAGCAGTTCTTC. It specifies CASSSSGRAFNEQFF.

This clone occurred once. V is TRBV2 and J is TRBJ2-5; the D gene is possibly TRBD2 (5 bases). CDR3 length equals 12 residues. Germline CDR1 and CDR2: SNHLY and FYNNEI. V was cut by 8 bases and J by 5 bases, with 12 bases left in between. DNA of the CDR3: TGTGCCAGCTCCGGGGTCTGGGAGACCCAGTACTTC. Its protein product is CASSGVWETQYF.

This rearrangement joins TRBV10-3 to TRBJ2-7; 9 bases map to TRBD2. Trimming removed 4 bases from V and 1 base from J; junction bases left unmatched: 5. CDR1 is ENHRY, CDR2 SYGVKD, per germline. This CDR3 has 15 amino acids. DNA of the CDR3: TGTGCCATCAGTGGGGCTAGCGGGACTTCCTACGAGCAGTACTTC. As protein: CAISGASGTSYEQYF.

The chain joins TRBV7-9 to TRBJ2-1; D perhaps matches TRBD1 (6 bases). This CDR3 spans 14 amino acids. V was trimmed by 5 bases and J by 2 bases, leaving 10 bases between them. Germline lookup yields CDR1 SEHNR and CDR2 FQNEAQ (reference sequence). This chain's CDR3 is CASSQWDTYNEQFF. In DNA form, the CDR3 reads TGTGCCAGCAGCCAATGGGACACCTACAATGAGCAGTTCTTC.

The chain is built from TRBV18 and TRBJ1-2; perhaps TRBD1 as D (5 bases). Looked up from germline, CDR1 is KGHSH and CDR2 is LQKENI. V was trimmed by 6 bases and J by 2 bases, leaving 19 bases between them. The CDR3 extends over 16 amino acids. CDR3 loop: CASSTEPGQGNYGYTF. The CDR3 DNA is TGTGCCAGCTCTACCGAACCTGGACAAGGCAACTATGGCTACACCTTC.

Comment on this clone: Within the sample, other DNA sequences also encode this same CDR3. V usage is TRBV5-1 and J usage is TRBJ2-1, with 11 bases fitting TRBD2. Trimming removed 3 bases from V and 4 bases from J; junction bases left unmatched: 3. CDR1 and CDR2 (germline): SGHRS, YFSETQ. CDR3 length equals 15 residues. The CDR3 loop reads CASSSGTSGYNEQFF. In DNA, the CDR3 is TGCGCCAGCAGCTCCGGGACTAGCGGATACAATGAGCAGTTCTTC. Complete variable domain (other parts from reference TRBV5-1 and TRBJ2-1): KAGVTQTPRYLIKTRGQQVTLSCSPISGHRSVSWYQQTPGQGLQFLFEYFSETQRNKGNFPGRFSGRQFSNSRSEMNVSTLELGDSALYLCASSSGTSGYNEQFFGPGTRLTVL.

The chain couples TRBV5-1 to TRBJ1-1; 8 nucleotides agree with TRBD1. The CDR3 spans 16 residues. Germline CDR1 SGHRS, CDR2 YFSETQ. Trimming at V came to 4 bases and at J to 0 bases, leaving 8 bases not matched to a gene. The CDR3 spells CASSPSTGGLNTEAFF. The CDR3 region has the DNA TGCGCCAGCAGCCCATCCACAGGGGGGTTGAACACTGAAGCTTTCTTT.

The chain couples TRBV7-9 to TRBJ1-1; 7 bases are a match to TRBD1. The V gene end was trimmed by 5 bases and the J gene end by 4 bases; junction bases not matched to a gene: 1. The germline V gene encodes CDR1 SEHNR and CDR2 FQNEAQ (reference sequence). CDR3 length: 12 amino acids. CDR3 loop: CASSGDSTEAFF. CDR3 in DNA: TGTGCCAGCAGCGGGGACAGCACTGAAGCTTTCTTT.

The CDR3 DNA reads as TGTGCCAGCAGCGGGACAGGGCAGACCTACGAGCAGTACTTC. Protein product: CASSGTGQTYEQYF. This chain connects TRBV6-5 to TRBJ2-7, with TRBD1 matching over 9 bases. The length of the CDR3 is 14 residues. The V gene's germline CDR1 is MNHEY and CDR2 SVGAGI. V lost 6 bases to trimming and J lost 2 bases; unmatched junction nucleotides: 5.

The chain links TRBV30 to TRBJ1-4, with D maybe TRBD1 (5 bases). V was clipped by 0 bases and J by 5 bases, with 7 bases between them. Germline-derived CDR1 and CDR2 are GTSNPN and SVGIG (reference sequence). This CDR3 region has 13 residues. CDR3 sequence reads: CAWSVRTNEKLFF. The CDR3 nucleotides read TGTGCCTGGAGTGTCAGGACAAATGAAAAACTGTTTTTT.

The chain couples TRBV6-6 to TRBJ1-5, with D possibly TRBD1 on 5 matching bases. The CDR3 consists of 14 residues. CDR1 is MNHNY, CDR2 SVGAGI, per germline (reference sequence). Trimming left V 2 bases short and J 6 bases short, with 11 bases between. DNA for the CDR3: TGTGCCAGCAGTTACGGCCAGGGAAGTCAGCCCCAGCATTTT. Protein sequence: CASSYGQGSQPQHF.

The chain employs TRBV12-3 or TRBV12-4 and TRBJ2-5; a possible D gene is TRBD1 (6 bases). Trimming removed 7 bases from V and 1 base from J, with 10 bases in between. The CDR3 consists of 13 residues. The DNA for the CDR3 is TGTGCCAGCACCAGGGGATCCCAAGAGACCCAGTACTTC. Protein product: CASTRGSQETQYF.

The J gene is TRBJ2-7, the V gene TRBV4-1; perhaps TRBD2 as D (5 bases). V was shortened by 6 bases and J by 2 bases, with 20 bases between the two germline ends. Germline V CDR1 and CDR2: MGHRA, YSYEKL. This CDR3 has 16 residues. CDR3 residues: CASSPKERTGTYEQYF. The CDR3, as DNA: TGCGCCAGCAGTCCTAAGGAGAGGACTGGCACCTACGAGCAGTACTTC.

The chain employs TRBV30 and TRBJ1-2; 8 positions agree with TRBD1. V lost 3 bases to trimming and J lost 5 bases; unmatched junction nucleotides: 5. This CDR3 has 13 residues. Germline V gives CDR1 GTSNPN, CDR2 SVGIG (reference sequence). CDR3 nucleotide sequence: TGTGCCTGGAGGGACCAGGGGGCGTATGGCTACACCTTC. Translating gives CAWRDQGAYGYTF.

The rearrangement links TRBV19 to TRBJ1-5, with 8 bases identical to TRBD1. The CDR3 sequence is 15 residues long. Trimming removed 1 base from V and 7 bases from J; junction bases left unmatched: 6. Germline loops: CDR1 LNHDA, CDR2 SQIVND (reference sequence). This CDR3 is CASSIGQGADQPQHF. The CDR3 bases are TGTGCCAGTAGTATAGGTCAGGGGGCGGACCAGCCCCAGCATTTT.

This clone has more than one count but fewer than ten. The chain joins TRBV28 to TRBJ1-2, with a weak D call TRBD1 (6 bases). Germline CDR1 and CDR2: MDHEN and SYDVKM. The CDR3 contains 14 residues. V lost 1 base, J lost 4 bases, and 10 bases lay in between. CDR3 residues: CASSLLPRGYGYTF. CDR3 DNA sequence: TGTGCCAGCAGTTTATTGCCCAGGGGCTATGGCTACACCTTC.

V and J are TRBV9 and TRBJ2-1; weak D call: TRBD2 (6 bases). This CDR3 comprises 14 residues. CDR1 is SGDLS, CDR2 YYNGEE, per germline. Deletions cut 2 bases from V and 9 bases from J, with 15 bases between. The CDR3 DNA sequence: TGTGCCAGCAGCGTCTTAGCGGAGGAAGGTGAGCAGTTCTTC. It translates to CASSVLAEEGEQFF.

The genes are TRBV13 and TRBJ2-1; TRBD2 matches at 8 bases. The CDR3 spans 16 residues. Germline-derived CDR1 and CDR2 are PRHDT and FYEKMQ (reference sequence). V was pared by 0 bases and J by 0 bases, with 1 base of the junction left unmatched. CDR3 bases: TGTGCCAGCAGCTTAGGAGCGGGGGTCTCCTACAATGAGCAGTTCTTC. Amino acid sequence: CASSLGAGVSYNEQFF.

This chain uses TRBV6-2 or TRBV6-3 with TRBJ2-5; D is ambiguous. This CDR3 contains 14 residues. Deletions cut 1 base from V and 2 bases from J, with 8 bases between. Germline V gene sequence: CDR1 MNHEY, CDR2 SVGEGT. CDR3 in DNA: TGTGCCAGCAGTTACTTCTCAGGTCAAGAGACCCAGTACTTC. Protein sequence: CASSYFSGQETQYF.

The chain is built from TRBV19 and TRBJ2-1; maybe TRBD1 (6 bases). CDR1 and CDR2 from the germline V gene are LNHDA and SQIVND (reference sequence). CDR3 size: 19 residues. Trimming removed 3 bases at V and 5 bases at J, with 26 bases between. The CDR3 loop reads CASSIRISKQGNYHNEQFF. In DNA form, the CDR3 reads TGTGCCAGTAGTATCCGTATTTCTAAACAGGGAAATTACCACAATGAGCAGTTCTTC.

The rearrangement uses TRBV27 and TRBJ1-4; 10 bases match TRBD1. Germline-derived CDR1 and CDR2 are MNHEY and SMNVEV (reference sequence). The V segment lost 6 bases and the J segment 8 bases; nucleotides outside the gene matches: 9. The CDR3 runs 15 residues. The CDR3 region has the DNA TGTGCCAGCAGCTCGCGGACAGGGGGACGGGAAAAACTGTTTTTT. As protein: CASSSRTGGREKLFF.

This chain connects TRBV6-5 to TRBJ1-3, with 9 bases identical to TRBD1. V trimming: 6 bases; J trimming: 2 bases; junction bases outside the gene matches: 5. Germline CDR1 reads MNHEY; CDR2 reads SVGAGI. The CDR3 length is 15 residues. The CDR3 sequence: CASRPRTGAGNTIYF. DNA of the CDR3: TGTGCCAGCAGACCTCGGACAGGGGCTGGAAACACCATATATTTT.

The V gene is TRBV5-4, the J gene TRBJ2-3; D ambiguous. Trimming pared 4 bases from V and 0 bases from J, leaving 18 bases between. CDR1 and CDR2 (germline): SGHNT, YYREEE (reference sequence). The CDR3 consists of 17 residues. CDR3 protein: CASSPGVRPESTDTQYF. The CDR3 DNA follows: TGTGCCAGCAGCCCCGGAGTTCGGCCAGAGAGCACAGATACGCAGTATTTT.

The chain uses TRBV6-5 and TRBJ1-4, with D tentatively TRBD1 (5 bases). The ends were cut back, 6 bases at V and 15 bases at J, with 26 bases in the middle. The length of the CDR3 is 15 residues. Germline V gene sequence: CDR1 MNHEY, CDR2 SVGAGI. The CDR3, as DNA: TGTGCCAGCAGCCCGACCGGGACGGAAGAAGGAGGGGTGTTTTTT. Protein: CASSPTGTEEGGVFF.

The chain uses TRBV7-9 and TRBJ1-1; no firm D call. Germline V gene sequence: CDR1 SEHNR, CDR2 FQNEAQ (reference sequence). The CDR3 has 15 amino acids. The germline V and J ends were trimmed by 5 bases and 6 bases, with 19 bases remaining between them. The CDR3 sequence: CASSPGWREDAEAFF. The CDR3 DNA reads TGTGCCAGCAGCCCGGGGTGGCGGGAGGACGCTGAAGCTTTCTTT.